The 17 T cell receptor beta chains listed next were all sequenced from one sample in a study of blood T cell repertoires in COVID-19. Generated by immunoSEQ multiplex PCR, the TCRdb table keeps only in-frame clones and is missing some. The repertoire holds approximately 100,000 clones, with around 90% as singletons. Sequencing was done on a sample of peripheral blood. Receptors originate from a woman of 80 years or more in a cohort sampled during active COVID-19.

The gene calls are TRBV3-1 (or the pseudogene TRBV3-2) and TRBJ2-1, with a tentative D call TRBD1 (7 bases). V lost 6 bases to trimming and J lost 3 bases, with 12 bases between them. CDR1 is LGHDT and CDR2 is YNNKEL in the germline V gene (reference sequence). The CDR3 covers 14 residues. The CDR3 here is CASSQGGGYNEQFF. Written as DNA, the CDR3 is TGTGCCAGCAGTCAGGGGGGAGGCTACAATGAGCAGTTCTTC.

This chain uses TRBV10-3 with TRBJ2-3; tentatively, D is TRBD1 (6 bases). This CDR3 contains 11 residues. Germline-derived CDR1 and CDR2 are ENHRY and SYGVKD. V lost 11 bases and J 4 bases, leaving 10 bases between the germline ends. CDR3 nucleotide sequence: TGTGCCTCCCAGGGGTCAGATACGCAGTATTTT. Translating it yields CASQGSDTQYF.

The gene calls are TRBV27 and TRBJ1-6; D may be TRBD1 (6 bases). The V and J ends lost 4 bases and 10 bases respectively, with 14 bases between them. CDR3 length: 14 amino acids. CDR1 and CDR2 from the germline V gene are MNHEY and SMNVEV (reference sequence). CDR3 in amino acids: CASSSTGPRSPLHF. Written as DNA, the CDR3 is TGTGCCAGCAGTTCGACAGGCCCCCGATCACCCCTCCACTTT.

The chain uses TRBV25-1 and TRBJ2-2, with 8 bases lining up with TRBD1. V lost 3 bases and J lost 2; bases outside the gene matches: 11. Germline V CDR1 and CDR2: MGHDK, SYGVNS. The CDR3 covers 18 residues. The CDR3: CASSDSFSGTGNTGELFF. DNA for the CDR3: TGTGCCAGCAGTGATTCCTTCTCCGGGACAGGAAACACCGGGGAGCTGTTTTTT. Full variable domain (rest looked up from reference TRBV25-1 and TRBJ2-2): EADIYQTPRYLVIGTGKKITLECSQTMGHDKMYWYQQDPGMELHLIHYSYGVNSTEKGDLSSESTVSRIRTEHFPLTLESARPSHTSQYLCASSDSFSGTGNTGELFFGEGSRLTVL.

In its sample, this clone was seen once. The gene calls are TRBV28 and TRBJ2-5; 8 nucleotides match TRBD2. This CDR3 contains 15 residues. Losses at the gene ends were 4 bases for V and 1 base for J; bases not matched to a gene: 5. The germline gives CDR1 MDHEN, CDR2 SYDVKM. The CDR3 DNA follows: TGTGCCAGCAGTTGGGGCGGGGGGATCCAAGAGACCCAGTACTTC. Protein: CASSWGGGIQETQYF. The full variable domain, its missing parts supplied by reference TRBV28 and TRBJ2-5, is DVKVTQSSRYLVKRTGEKVFLECVQDMDHENMFWYRQDPGLGLRLIYFSYDVKMKEKGDIPEGYSVSREKKERFSLILESASTNQTSMYLCASSWGGGIQETQYFGPGTRLLVL.

This chain's CDR3 is CASSFLADSYNEQFF. The CDR3 DNA follows: TGTGCCAGCTCATTCCTAGCGGACTCCTACAATGAGCAGTTCTTC. The gene calls are TRBV18 and TRBJ2-1, with TRBD2 matching 7 bases. The length of the CDR3 is 15 residues. The germline gives CDR1 KGHSH, CDR2 LQKENI. Trimming removed 5 bases from V and 0 bases from J; junction bases left unmatched: 4.

This sequence joins TRBV6-5 and TRBJ2-7; TRBD1 is a possible D gene (6 bases). The V gene's germline CDR1 is MNHEY and CDR2 SVGAGI. Deletions cut 8 bases from V and 2 bases from J, with 19 bases between. The CDR3 has 15 amino acids. CDR3 nucleotide sequence: TGTGCCAGCGGACAGTCTTTGGTGGGGACCTACGAGCAGTACTTC. Translated: CASGQSLVGTYEQYF.

This chain joins TRBV24-1 and TRBJ1-5; 7 bases are shared with TRBD1. Unmatched junction bases numbered 4, after V lost 1 base and J lost 11 bases. From germline, CDR1 is KGHDR and CDR2 SFDVKD. This CDR3 spans 13 amino acids. The CDR3 protein is CATSDLGGQAQHF. The CDR3 coding sequence is TGTGCCACCAGTGATTTAGGAGGACAGGCCCAGCATTTT.

J is TRBJ2-5 and V is TRBV5-4, with a tentative D call TRBD2 (5 bases). In germline, CDR1 is SGHNT, CDR2 YYREEE (reference sequence). The CDR3 totals 14 residues. The V end was cut by 0 bases, the J end by 5 bases, with 11 bases between. The DNA for the CDR3 is TGTGCCAGCAGCTTGGGCCCAGAGGGTGAGACCCAGTACTTC. This sequence encodes CASSLGPEGETQYF.

The table lists this clone with a few counts. The V and J genes are TRBV28 and TRBJ2-3; the D gene is possibly TRBD1 (5 bases). The CDR3 is 16 amino acids. The V end was cut by 1 base, the J end by 0 bases, with 11 bases between. Germline V gene sequence: CDR1 MDHEN, CDR2 SYDVKM. The CDR3 sequence: CASSLSAGLSTDTQYF. CDR3 coding DNA: TGTGCCAGCAGTTTATCCGCAGGGCTCAGCACAGATACGCAGTATTTT.

V usage is TRBV5-1 and J usage is TRBJ2-5; 9 bases map to TRBD1. V was pared by 1 base and J by 0 bases, with 4 bases of the junction left unmatched. Germline CDR1 SGHRS, CDR2 YFSETQ. There are 16 residues in the CDR3. CDR3 nucleotide sequence: TGCGCCAGCAGCTTGACAAGGGACAGGGACCAAGAGACCCAGTACTTC. This translates into CASSLTRDRDQETQYF.

The chain links TRBV12-5 to TRBJ1-4; 10 bases agree with TRBD1. The V segment lost 6 bases and the J segment 8 bases; nucleotides outside the gene matches: 21. CDR3 size: 19 residues. The germline V gene encodes CDR1 LGHNT and CDR2 FRNRAP. The CDR3 coding sequence is TGTGCTAGTGGGGGTCAAACCGGGACAGGGGCCATACGTAGGGAAAAACTGTTTTTT. It translates to CASGGQTGTGAIRREKLFF.

The table lists this clone with a count of one. The chain couples TRBV9 to TRBJ2-5; TRBD2 matches 9 bases. Germline values: CDR1 SGDLS, CDR2 YYNGEE. V shed 2 bases, J shed 5 bases, and the junction held 4 bases outside the gene matches. This CDR3 comprises 14 residues. For the CDR3, the DNA is TGTGCCAGCAGCGTGGCGGGGGGGCCTGAGACCCAGTACTTC. This codes for CASSVAGGPETQYF.

The rearrangement joins TRBV10-2 to TRBJ2-3; TRBD2 matches 10 bases. This CDR3 is built from 15 residues. In germline, CDR1 is WSHSY, CDR2 SAAADI. Trimming removed 7 bases from V and 5 bases from J; junction bases left unmatched: 9. CDR3 in DNA: TGCGCCAGCAACCTAGCGGGAGTGGAGGAAGATACGCAGTATTTT. This codes for CASNLAGVEEDTQYF.

This clone has more than one count but fewer than ten. J is TRBJ1-5 and V is TRBV4-1; no reliable D call. The V and J ends lost 3 bases and 4 bases respectively, with 10 bases between them. Germline V gene data show CDR1 as MGHRA and CDR2 as YSYEKL. The CDR3 covers 14 residues. The CDR3 spells CASSQGSGNQPQHF. For the CDR3, the DNA is TGCGCCAGCAGCCAGGGGAGTGGAAATCAGCCCCAGCATTTT.

The chain joins TRBV3-1 (or the pseudogene TRBV3-2) to TRBJ2-3, with 15 bases matching TRBD2. Germline CDR1 reads LGHDT; CDR2 reads YNNKEL (reference sequence). The V gene end was trimmed by 4 bases and the J gene end by 4 bases; junction bases not matched to a gene: 3. There are 16 residues in the CDR3. The chain's CDR3 is CASSRGLAGGSDTQYF. DNA for the CDR3: TGTGCCAGCAGCCGTGGACTAGCGGGAGGGTCAGATACGCAGTATTTT.

The rearrangement uses TRBV11-2 and TRBJ2-5; maybe TRBD2 (6 bases). Trimming stripped 1 base from V and 5 bases from J, with 11 bases between. Germline V gives CDR1 SGHAT, CDR2 FQNNGV. CDR3 size: 14 residues. The CDR3, as DNA: TGTGCCAGCAGCTTAGGTTTTGGAGGGGAGACCCAGTACTTC. Translating gives CASSLGFGGETQYF.